Below, one T cell receptor beta chain is given with its context. This entry is derived from a study of OX40 agonist ivuxolimab in advanced cancers. The germline CDR1 and CDR2 sequences are SGHKS and YYEKEE (reference sequence). The CDR3 length is 19 residues. Trimming at V came to 4 bases and at J to 4 bases, leaving 15 bases not matched to a gene. Assay: immunoSEQ multiplex PCR; the TCRdb copy retains only in-frame clones and omits some. Counted here are around 50,000 clones, approximately 71% occurring once; the ten biggest clones make up about 2.7%. This receptor was identified in an adult with an advanced solid tumor such as melanoma, head and neck, liver or kidney cancer. This specimen was CD4+ or CD8+ T cells sorted from blood, taken in a trial of the OX40 agonist ivuxolimab. The J gene is TRBJ1-5, the V gene TRBV5-5; 12 bases agree with TRBD1. The CDR3: CASSQGQGAFFTQNQPQHF. The CDR3 DNA reads as TGTGCCAGCAGCCAGGGACAGGGGGCTTTTTTTACTCAAAATCAGCCCCAGCATTTT.